The clone carrying this T cell receptor (beta chain) was recorded many times. The data were taken from a study of blood T cells in healthy people across ages. Primed by a sample-barcoded 5' primer and a J-beta primer mix, a second PCR proceeded for 7 to 11 cycles. TCRdb re-called the 5' RACE reads through MiXCR, storing one row per CDR3 protein. Of 900,000 to 950,000 distinct CDR3 sequences listed, roughly 28% are singletons. V was pared by 5 bases and J by 5 bases, with 6 bases between. From germline, CDR1 is SGHTA and CDR2 FQGNSA. This CDR3 is built from 12 residues. The same sample was also studied in work on T cells of mothers and their children.

What was sequenced was blood. This TCR was sampled from a woman aged 40 to 50 in good health. The gene calls are TRBV7-2 and TRBJ2-2, with D unclear. CDR3 region: CASSPMTGELFF. For the CDR3, the DNA is TGTGCCAGCAGCCCTATGACCGGGGAGCTGTTTTTT.